Listed here are 2 T cell receptor beta chains from one sample, sequenced in a study of blood T cell repertoires in COVID-19. The assay was immunoSEQ multiplex PCR, and TCRdb's table has in-frame clones only and misses some. The sample yields more than 85,000 clones, about 85% seen once. The specimen sequenced was peripheral blood. All receptors derive from a human donor in a cohort sampled during active COVID-19.

This clone showed up just a few times. This chain connects TRBV2 to TRBJ1-5; possible D gene TRBD1, 5 bases. V lost 6 bases to trimming and J lost 1 base, with 13 bases between them. Germline loops: CDR1 SNHLY, CDR2 FYNNEI. CDR3 length equals 15 residues. CDR3 DNA sequence: TGTGCCAGCAGACAACAGGCCCGCAGCAATCAGCCCCAGCATTTT. It yields the protein CASRQQARSNQPQHF.

This clone showed up just once. This chain uses TRBV5-6 with TRBJ1-1; D is uncertain. The CDR3 has 13 amino acids. From germline, CDR1 is SGHDT and CDR2 YYEEEE. V lost 0 bases and J 9 bases, leaving 12 bases between the germline ends. CDR3 coding DNA: TGTGCCAGCAGCTTGGGGAGCGGAGCCAAAGCTTTCTTT. Translating gives CASSLGSGAKAFF.